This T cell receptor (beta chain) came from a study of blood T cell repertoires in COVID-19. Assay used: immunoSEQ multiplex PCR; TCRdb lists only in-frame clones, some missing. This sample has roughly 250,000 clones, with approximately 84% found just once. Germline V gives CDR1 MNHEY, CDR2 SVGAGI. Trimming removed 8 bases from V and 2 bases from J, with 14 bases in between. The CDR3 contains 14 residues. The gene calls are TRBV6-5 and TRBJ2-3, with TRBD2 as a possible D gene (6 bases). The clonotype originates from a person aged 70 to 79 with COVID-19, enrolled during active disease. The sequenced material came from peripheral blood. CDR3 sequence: CASWPADYTDTQYF. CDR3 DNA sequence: TGTGCCAGCTGGCCAGCGGACTACACAGATACGCAGTATTTT.